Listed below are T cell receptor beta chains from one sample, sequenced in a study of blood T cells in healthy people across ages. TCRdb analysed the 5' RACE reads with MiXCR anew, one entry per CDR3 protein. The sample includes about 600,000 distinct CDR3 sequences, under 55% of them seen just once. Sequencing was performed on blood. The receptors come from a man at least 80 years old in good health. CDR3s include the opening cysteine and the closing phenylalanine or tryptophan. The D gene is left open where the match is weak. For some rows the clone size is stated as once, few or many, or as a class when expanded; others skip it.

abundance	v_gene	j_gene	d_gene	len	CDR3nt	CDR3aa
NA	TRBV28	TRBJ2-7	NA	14	TGTGCCAGCACTAACTCTGGGGTAGCCTACGAGCAGTACTTC	CASTNSGVAYEQYF
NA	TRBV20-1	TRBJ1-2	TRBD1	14	TGCAGTGCCAAAGGGGACAGGGCTGTGGATGGCTACACCTTC	CSAKGDRAVDGYTF
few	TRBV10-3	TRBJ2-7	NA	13	TGTGCCATCAGTGAGTCTAGAGCTCTCGAGCAGTACTTC	CAISESRALEQYF
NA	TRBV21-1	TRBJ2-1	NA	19	TGTGCCAGCAGCAAAGCGGTATTGGCTCCTGTCGCCCCAAACAATGAGCAGTTCTTC	CASSKAVLAPVAPNNEQFF
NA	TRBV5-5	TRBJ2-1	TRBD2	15	TGTGCCAGCAGCCTAGGACGAGCGGGACGCAATGAGCAGTTCTTC	CASSLGRAGRNEQFF
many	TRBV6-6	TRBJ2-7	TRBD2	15	TGTGCCAGCAGTAGTAGCGGGAGCTACCCCTACGAGCAGTACTTC	CASSSSGSYPYEQYF
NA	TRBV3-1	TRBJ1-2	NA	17	TGTGCCAGCAGCCAACAGGGTTTTGAAATTTCCAACTATGGCTACACCTTC	CASSQQGFEISNYGYTF
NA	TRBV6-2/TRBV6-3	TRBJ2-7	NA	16	TGTGCCAGCAGTTACTCCCAGCGGAGCCCCTCCTACGAGCAGTACTTC	CASSYSQRSPSYEQYF
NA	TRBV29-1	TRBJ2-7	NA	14	TGCAGCGGGTGGGGGGAAAGCTCCTACAATGAGCAGTACTTC	CSGWGESSYNEQYF
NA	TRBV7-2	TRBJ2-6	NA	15	TGTGCCAGCAGTTTTCGGGCCTCTGGGGCCAACGTCCTGACTTTC	CASSFRASGANVLTF
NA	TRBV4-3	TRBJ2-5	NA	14	TGCGCCAGCAACCAAGAGTACAGCCAAGAGACCCAGTACTTC	CASNQEYSQETQYF
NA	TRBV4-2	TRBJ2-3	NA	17	TGTGCCAGCAGCCTCCTGCCCGGGGGTGGGATCACAGATACGCAGTATTTT	CASSLLPGGGITDTQYF
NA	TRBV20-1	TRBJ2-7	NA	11	TGCAGTGCGTTTGGGCCCTACGAGCAGTACTTC	CSAFGPYEQYF
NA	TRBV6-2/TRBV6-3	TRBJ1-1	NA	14	TGTGCCAGCAGAGCCGGGACCCAGAACACTGAAGCTTTCTTT	CASRAGTQNTEAFF
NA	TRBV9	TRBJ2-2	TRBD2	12	TGTGCCAGCGGGAGGGCCACCGGGGAGCTGTTTTTT	CASGRATGELFF
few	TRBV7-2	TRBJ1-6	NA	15	TGTGCCAGCAGCTTAGGGGCGGCAGCTAATTCACCCCTCCACTTT	CASSLGAAANSPLHF
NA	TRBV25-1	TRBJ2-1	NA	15	TGTGCCAGCAGTGAATATTTGGGGACCACGAGTGAGCAGTTCTTC	CASSEYLGTTSEQFF
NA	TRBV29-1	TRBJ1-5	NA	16	TGCAGCGTTGTCCCAGGGAGTTCCTATAGCAATCAGCCCCAGCATTTT	CSVVPGSSYSNQPQHF
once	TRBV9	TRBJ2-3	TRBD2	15	TGTGCCAGCAGCGGACGACGGGGGAGGGCAGATACGCAGTATTTT	CASSGRRGRADTQYF
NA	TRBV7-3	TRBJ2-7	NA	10	TGTGCCAGCAGCTCGACGGAGCAGTACTTC	CASSSTEQYF
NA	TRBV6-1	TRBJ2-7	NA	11	TGTGCCAGCAGTGTTTTTGACGAGCAGTACTTC	CASSVFDEQYF
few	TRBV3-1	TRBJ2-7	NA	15	TGTGCCAGCAGCCAAGAAGTCGGAAACTCCTACGAGCAGTACTTC	CASSQEVGNSYEQYF
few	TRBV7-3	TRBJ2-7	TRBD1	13	TGTGCCAGCAGCTTTACAGGGGAAGGCGAGCAGTACTTC	CASSFTGEGEQYF
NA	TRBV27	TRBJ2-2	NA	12	TGTGCCAGCAGGCGAGGGGCGGAGGAGCTGTTTTTT	CASRRGAEELFF
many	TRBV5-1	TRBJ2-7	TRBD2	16	TGCGCCAGCAGCCCCCGTGGTAGCGGGAGTTCCTACGAGCAGTACTTC	CASSPRGSGSSYEQYF
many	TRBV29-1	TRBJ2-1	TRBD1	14	TGCAGCGTTGGGTTAGGGGGCCCTATCAATGAGCAGTTCTTC	CSVGLGGPINEQFF
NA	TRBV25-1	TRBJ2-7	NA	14	TGTGCCAGCAGTCCATACAGGGCCCCCTACGAGCAGTACTTC	CASSPYRAPYEQYF
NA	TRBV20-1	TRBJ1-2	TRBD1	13	TGCAGTGCTAGAGGGGGACAGGGGCATGGCTACACCTTC	CSARGGQGHGYTF
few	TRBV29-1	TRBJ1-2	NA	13	TGCAGCGTTGAACCAGAGCCAAACTATGGCTACACCTTC	CSVEPEPNYGYTF
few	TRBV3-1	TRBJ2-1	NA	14	TGTGCCAGCAGCCCCCCGCGAGCGGAGAATGAGCAGTTCTTC	CASSPPRAENEQFF
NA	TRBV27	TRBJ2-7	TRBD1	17	TGTGCCAGCAGCCTCCGTTACCGGGACAGGGATTTGGGCGAGCAGTACTTC	CASSLRYRDRDLGEQYF
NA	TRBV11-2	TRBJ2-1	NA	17	TGTGCCAGCAGCTTAGCGAACGGCGACCTCTCCTACAATGAGCAGTTCTTC	CASSLANGDLSYNEQFF
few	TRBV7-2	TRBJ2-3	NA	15	TGTGCCAGCAGCCCGGAGGGGGCTAGCACAGATACGCAGTATTTT	CASSPEGASTDTQYF
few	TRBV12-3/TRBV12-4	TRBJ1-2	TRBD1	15	TGTGCCAGCACCTCCTCCGACAGGGGGCTGAGTGGCTACACCTTC	CASTSSDRGLSGYTF
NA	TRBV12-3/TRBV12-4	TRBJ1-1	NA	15	TGTGCCAGCAGCCACCCGGTGACGGGGGTCACTGAAGCTTTCTTT	CASSHPVTGVTEAFF
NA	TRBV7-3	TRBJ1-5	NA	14	TGTGCCAGCAGCCCAGGGGAGAACAATCAGCCCCAGCATTTT	CASSPGENNQPQHF
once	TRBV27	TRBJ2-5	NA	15	TGTGCCAGCAAACGAGTCGGAGGATCTGGAGAGACCCAGTACTTC	CASKRVGGSGETQYF
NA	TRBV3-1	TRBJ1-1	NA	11	TGTGCCAGCAGCCGAGGGGCGGAAGCTTTCTTT	CASSRGAEAFF
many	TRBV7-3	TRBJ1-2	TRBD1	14	TGTGCCAGCAGCTTTGGGACAGGGGTCTATGGCTACACCTTC	CASSFGTGVYGYTF
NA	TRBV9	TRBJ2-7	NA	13	TGTGCCAGCAGTACCCCTCCCCTCTACGAGCAGTACTTC	CASSTPPLYEQYF
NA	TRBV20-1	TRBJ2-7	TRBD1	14	TGCAGTGCTAGTAAGGGGACAGGGGACTACGAGCAGTACTTC	CSASKGTGDYEQYF
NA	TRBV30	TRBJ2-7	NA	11	TGTGCCTGGAGTGTGGGAGCGTTCCAGTACTTC	CAWSVGAFQYF
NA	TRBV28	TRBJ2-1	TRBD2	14	TGTGCCAGCAAGGAGCGGGGTCTCCTCAATGGGCAGTTCTTC	CASKERGLLNGQFF
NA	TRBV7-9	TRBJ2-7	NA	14	TGTGCCAGCAGCTCGAGAGGGGCTTTGGACGAGCAGTACTTC	CASSSRGALDEQYF
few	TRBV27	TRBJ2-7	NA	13	TGTGCCAGCAGTTTACTCGGAGCCTACGAGCAGTACTTC	CASSLLGAYEQYF
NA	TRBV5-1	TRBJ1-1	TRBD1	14	TGCGCCAGCAGCTGGGACAGGCATTCCACTGAAGCTTTCTTT	CASSWDRHSTEAFF
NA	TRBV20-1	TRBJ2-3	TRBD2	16	TGCGGTGCTAGGACGGCTAGCGGGAGTATGTTAGATACGCAGTATTTT	CGARTASGSMLDTQYF
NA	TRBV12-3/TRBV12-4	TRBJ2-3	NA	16	TGTGCCAGCAGTCGGTCCGGGACCCAGAGAGCAGATACGCAGTATTTT	CASSRSGTQRADTQYF
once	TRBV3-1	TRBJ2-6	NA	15	TGTGTCAGCAGCCCAACTTTGTCGGGGGCCAACGTCCTGACTTTC	CVSSPTLSGANVLTF
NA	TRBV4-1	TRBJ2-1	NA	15	TGCGCCAGCAGCCACGTAGCGGACTCCTACAATGAGCAGTTCTTC	CASSHVADSYNEQFF
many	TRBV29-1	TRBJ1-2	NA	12	TGCAGCGTTAGGGTGGGACCAACCGGCTACACCTTC	CSVRVGPTGYTF
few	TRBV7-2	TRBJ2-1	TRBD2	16	TGTGCCAGCAGCTTAGGACTAGCGGTCACCTACAATGAGCAGTTCTTC	CASSLGLAVTYNEQFF
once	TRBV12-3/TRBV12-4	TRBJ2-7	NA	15	TGTGCCAGCAGTCGATTCGAGTTGCAGGGCTACGAGCAGTACTTC	CASSRFELQGYEQYF